A single sample gave rise to the 26 T cell receptor beta chains below, sequenced in a study of shared clonotypes between healthy human individuals. TCRdb keeps only in-frame clones here, not all; method: immunoSEQ multiplex PCR. The sample has approximately 2,300,000 clones, 85% to 95% seen once; the top ten hold about 0.41%. Sequenced material: naive CD4+ T cells from PBMCs. Subset noted: CD45RA+ positively selected. These receptors all stem from a man aged 18 to 30 in good health. Some clones in this sample may be carry-over from other donors' samples.

The V call is TRBV7-9, the J call TRBJ2-1; 7 positions match TRBD2. Germline V gene sequence: CDR1 SEHNR, CDR2 FQNEAQ (reference sequence). The trim removed 5 bases at V and 3 bases at J, leaving 7 bases unmatched. The CDR3 has 15 amino acids. CDR3 protein: CASSPTSSGYNEQFF. CDR3 DNA: TGTGCCAGCAGCCCAACCTCTAGCGGCTACAATGAGCAGTTCTTC.

The chain is built from TRBV6-4 and TRBJ2-2, with D unresolved. Germline CDR1 is MRHNA and CDR2 is SNTAGT. Trimming cost V 3 bases and J 1 base, with 6 bases left between them. The CDR3 covers 14 residues. CDR3 protein: CASSEGMNTGELFF. For the CDR3, the DNA is TGTGCCAGCAGTGAAGGGATGAACACCGGGGAGCTGTTTTTT.

The chain carries TRBV5-1 and TRBJ2-6; D ambiguous. Germline loops: CDR1 SGHRS, CDR2 YFSETQ. This CDR3 comprises 14 residues. V was cut by 4 bases and J by 5 bases, with 10 bases left in between. The DNA for the CDR3 is TGCGCCAGCAGCGGCAAGGCAAGGGCCAACGTCCTGACTTTC. It is translated as CASSGKARANVLTF.

The chain recombines TRBV7-9 with TRBJ1-3; D is uncertain. The CDR3 consists of 15 residues. The germline V and J ends were trimmed by 7 bases and 1 base, with 14 bases remaining between them. Germline V gives CDR1 SEHNR, CDR2 FQNEAQ (reference sequence). The DNA of the CDR3 is TGTGCCAGCAAGGGTGCGGGCTTGTCTGGAAACACCATATATTTT. As protein: CASKGAGLSGNTIYF. Complete variable domain (other parts from reference TRBV7-9 and TRBJ1-3): DTGVSQNPRHKITKRGQNVTFRCDPISEHNRLYWYRQTLGQGPEFLTYFQNEAQLEKSRLLSDRFSAERPKGSFSTLEIQRTEQGDSAMYLCASKGAGLSGNTIYFGEGSWLTVV.

The chain carries TRBV27 and TRBJ2-6; D is ambiguous. Germline lookup yields CDR1 MNHEY and CDR2 SMNVEV (reference sequence). The CDR3 extends over 15 amino acids. The V end lost 5 bases, the J end lost 2 bases, and 10 bases lay between the germline ends. The CDR3 protein is CASSGSGPGANVLTF. CDR3 DNA: TGTGCCAGCAGTGGAAGTGGTCCTGGGGCCAACGTCCTGACTTTC.

The chain joins TRBV4-1 to TRBJ1-5; 8 bases match TRBD1. The trim removed 1 base at V and 4 bases at J, leaving 6 bases unmatched. CDR3 size: 16 residues. Germline-derived CDR1 and CDR2 are MGHRA and YSYEKL. CDR3 residues: CASSQGLDRVNQPQHF. In DNA form, the CDR3 reads TGCGCCAGCAGCCAAGGTTTGGACAGGGTAAATCAGCCCCAGCATTTT.

The chain uses TRBV23-1 and TRBJ1-1; D call uncertain. TRBV23-1 is treated as an ORF (open reading frame) with a function not yet certain. V dropped 9 bases and J dropped 11 bases, with 10 bases sitting between them. The length of the CDR3 is 9 residues. The CDR3 sequence: CARIQRAFF. The CDR3 region has the DNA TGCGCCAGAATCCAAAGGGCTTTCTTT.

The gene calls are TRBV11-3 and TRBJ2-1; the match to TRBD2 covers 7 bases. Trimming cost V 5 bases and J 10 bases; bases outside gene matches: 17. The CDR3 contains 16 residues. Germline V CDR1 and CDR2: SGHNT, YENEEA. The CDR3 region is CASSRGGDPYVEEQFF. For the CDR3, the DNA is TGTGCCAGCAGCCGTGGGGGGGACCCGTACGTCGAGGAGCAGTTCTTC. The complete variable domain, with remaining parts taken from reference TRBV11-3 and TRBJ2-1, reads EAGVVQSPRYKIIEKKQPVAFWCNPISGHNTLYWYLQNLGQGPELLIRYENEEAVDDSQLPKDRFSAERLKGVDSTLKIQPAELGDSAVYLCASSRGGDPYVEEQFFGPGTRLTVL.

As DNA, the CDR3 is TGTGCCAGCAGCTGGGGACCGGGACAGGGACTCTACGAGCAGTACTTC. Translating it yields CASSWGPGQGLYEQYF. The chain links TRBV13 to TRBJ2-7; 9 bases are shared with TRBD1. The V and J ends lost 4 bases and 3 bases, in that order; junction bases with no gene match: 10. The CDR3 length is 16 residues. CDR1 and CDR2 from the germline V gene are PRHDT and FYEKMQ (reference sequence).

Note on this clone: Distinct nucleotide sequences in the sample also encode this CDR3. The rearrangement joins TRBV5-1 to TRBJ2-1; tentatively, D is TRBD2 (6 bases). Germline-derived CDR1 and CDR2 are SGHRS and YFSETQ. The CDR3 has 15 residues. Trimming shortened V by 0 bases and J by 2 bases, and 9 bases separated the two germline ends. The CDR3 here is CASSLVGGTYNEQFF. CDR3 sequence (DNA): TGCGCCAGCAGCTTGGTTGGCGGGACCTACAATGAGCAGTTCTTC. Full variable domain (remainder filled in from reference TRBV5-1 and TRBJ2-1): KAGVTQTPRYLIKTRGQQVTLSCSPISGHRSVSWYQQTPGQGLQFLFEYFSETQRNKGNFPGRFSGRQFSNSRSEMNVSTLELGDSALYLCASSLVGGTYNEQFFGPGTRLTVL.

About this clone itself: Distinct nucleotide sequences in the sample also encode this CDR3. V gene TRBV20-1 combines with J gene TRBJ2-3; unclear D gene. Trimming took 3 bases from V and 6 from J, leaving 7 bases between them. In germline, CDR1 is DFQATT, CDR2 SNEGSKA (reference sequence). The CDR3 has 11 residues. The CDR3 nucleotides are TGCAGTGCTAGCCGAGTTGATACGCAGTATTTT. Translation: CSASRVDTQYF.

V gene TRBV6-5 combines with J gene TRBJ2-4, with TRBD1 matching over 9 bases. CDR1 and CDR2 from the germline V gene are MNHEY and SVGAGI. The CDR3 covers 16 residues. Trimming removed 4 bases from V and 1 base from J; junction bases left unmatched: 5. For the CDR3, the DNA is TGTGCCAGCAGTTGGTCACAGGGGGCGGCCAAAAACATTCAGTACTTC. Translation gives CASSWSQGAAKNIQYF.

The chain couples TRBV7-8 to TRBJ1-5; D gene ambiguous. V shed 3 bases and J shed 3 bases, with 15 bases lying between them. The germline V gene has CDR1 SGHVS and CDR2 FQNEAQ. The CDR3 has 16 amino acids. CDR3 nucleotide sequence: TGTGCCAGCAGCTTTATGGTCCCGGGCGCCAATCAGCCCCAGCATTTT. This translates into CASSFMVPGANQPQHF.

The chain joins TRBV9 to TRBJ2-5; TRBD2 aligns across 14 bases. V was pared by 3 bases and J by 4 bases, with 5 bases of the junction left unmatched. The CDR3 consists of 16 residues. CDR1 SGDLS and CDR2 YYNGEE come from the germline V gene. The CDR3, as DNA: TGTGCCAGCAGCGGAGGGACTAGCGGGAGCGCAGAGACCCAGTACTTC. This sequence encodes CASSGGTSGSAETQYF.

CDR3: CASSFQGNTEAFF. CDR3 DNA: TGTGCCAGCAGTTTCCAGGGGAATACTGAAGCTTTCTTT. The chain carries TRBV2 and TRBJ1-1, with D perhaps matching TRBD1 (6 bases). The CDR3 spans 13 residues. Trimming cost V 5 bases and J 5 bases, with 12 bases left between them. Germline CDR1 and CDR2: SNHLY and FYNNEI. Drawing the rest from reference TRBV2 and TRBJ1-1, the complete variable domain is EPEVTQTPSHQVTQMGQEVILRCVPISNHLYFYWYRQILGQKVEFLVSFYNNEISEKSEIFDDQFSVERPDGSNFTLKIRSTKLEDSAMYFCASSFQGNTEAFFGQGTRLTVV.

On this clone: Other DNA sequences in this specimen translate into the identical CDR3. V and J are TRBV5-4 and TRBJ2-1, with 7 bases aligning to TRBD2. Trimming took 2 bases from V and 2 from J; bases not matched to a gene: 4. CDR3 length: 15 residues. Per the germline V gene, CDR1 is SGHNT and CDR2 is YYREEE (reference sequence). The CDR3 bases are TGTGCCAGCAGCTTTGGAGCGGGACCCTACAATGAGCAGTTCTTC. Encoded protein: CASSFGAGPYNEQFF.

The chain is built from TRBV5-4 and TRBJ2-2; possible D gene TRBD1, 5 bases. Between the trimmed V and J ends, which lost 4 bases and 3 bases, there was a span of 16 bases. The germline V gene encodes CDR1 SGHNT and CDR2 YYREEE (reference sequence). This CDR3 has 16 residues. The CDR3 protein is CASSRERGRYTGELFF. The CDR3 region has the DNA TGTGCCAGCAGCCGAGAAAGGGGCCGTTACACCGGGGAGCTGTTTTTT.

The chain uses TRBV9 and TRBJ1-1; D unresolved. The V gene's germline CDR1 is SGDLS and CDR2 YYNGEE. Trimming left V 2 bases short and J 0 bases short, with 8 bases between. The CDR3 spans 14 residues. CDR3 residues: CASSVQAMNTEAFF. The CDR3 DNA reads TGTGCCAGCAGCGTTCAGGCAATGAACACTGAAGCTTTCTTT. Full variable domain (missing parts from reference TRBV9 and TRBJ1-1): DSGVTQTPKHLITATGQRVTLRCSPRSGDLSVYWYQQSLDQGLQFLIQYYNGEERAKGNILERFSAQQFPDLHSELNLSSLELGDSALYFCASSVQAMNTEAFFGQGTRLTVV.

There are a few counts of this clone. One junction end disagrees with the germline gene, perhaps due to a read error. The chain couples TRBV27 to TRBJ1-5; D might be TRBD1 (5 bases). The CDR3 totals 14 residues. Germline V gene data show CDR1 as MNHEY and CDR2 as SMNVEV (reference sequence). CDR3 sequence: CASSLWGISQPQHF. The CDR3 DNA reads TGTGCCAGTAGTTTATGGGGGATTAGTCAGCCCCAGCATTTT.

The chain uses TRBV5-1 and TRBJ1-2; D is ambiguous. Trimming took 2 bases from V and 3 from J, leaving 11 bases between them. The CDR3 runs 14 residues. CDR1 is SGHRS and CDR2 is YFSETQ in the germline V gene. The CDR3 bases are TGCGCCAGCAGCTTTGATGGCGGCGACTATGGCTACACCTTC. The encoded protein is CASSFDGGDYGYTF.

The chain carries TRBV18 and TRBJ1-1; 10 bases line up with TRBD1. Germline CDR1 KGHSH, CDR2 LQKENI. V lost 6 bases, J lost 3 bases, and 7 bases stayed unmatched. CDR3 length equals 15 residues. The CDR3 DNA reads as TGTGCCAGCTCCCCCGGGACAGGGGCATACACTGAAGCTTTCTTT. Amino acid sequence: CASSPGTGAYTEAFF. The full variable domain, its missing parts supplied by reference TRBV18 and TRBJ1-1, is NAGVMQNPRHLVRRRGQEARLRCSPMKGHSHVYWYRQLPEEGLKFMVYLQKENIIDESGMPKERFSAEFPKEGPSILRIQQVVRGDSAAYFCASSPGTGAYTEAFFGQGTRLTVV.

The chain has TRBV7-2 and TRBJ1-5, with TRBD1 as a possible D gene (5 bases). The CDR3 loop spans 16 amino acids. Germline V gene lookup returns CDR1 SGHTA and CDR2 FQGNSA. V lost 2 bases, J lost 2 bases, and 13 bases lay in between. CDR3 sequence reads: CASSLMQGRGNQPQHF. CDR3 coding DNA: TGTGCCAGCAGCTTAATGCAGGGAAGAGGCAATCAGCCCCAGCATTTT.

V is TRBV18 and J is TRBJ2-7; D possibly corresponds to TRBD1 (6 bases). With 2 bases removed from V and 0 bases from J, the gap between germline ends came to 14 bases. This CDR3 is built from 16 residues. Germline V gene data show CDR1 as KGHSH and CDR2 as LQKENI. CDR3 bases: TGTGCCAGCTCACCATCAACAGGGCGCTCCTCCTACGAGCAGTACTTC. It is translated as CASSPSTGRSSYEQYF.

The gene calls are TRBV25-1 and TRBJ1-1; no clear D. CDR3 size: 12 residues. The germline V gene encodes CDR1 MGHDK and CDR2 SYGVNS. The ends were cut back, 1 base at V and 0 bases at J, with 0 bases in the middle. CDR3 coding DNA: TGTGCCAGCAGTGAATTGAACACTGAAGCTTTCTTT. Its protein is CASSELNTEAFF.

The rearrangement links TRBV28 to TRBJ2-7; 14 bases map to TRBD2. Germline values: CDR1 MDHEN, CDR2 SYDVKM. The CDR3 has 15 residues. V lost 6 bases and J lost 5; bases outside the gene matches: 6. In nucleotides, the CDR3 is TGTGCCAGCAGCAAAGGGACTAGCGGGAGTAACGAGCAGTACTTC. Residues: CASSKGTSGSNEQYF.

The genes are TRBV7-9 and TRBJ1-5; 9 bases fit TRBD1. CDR1 and CDR2 from the germline V gene are SEHNR and FQNEAQ (reference sequence). The V and J ends lost 5 bases and 0 bases, in that order; junction bases with no gene match: 8. The CDR3 length is 17 residues. CDR3 sequence: CASSPGTGNPSNQPQHF. CDR3 nucleotide sequence: TGTGCCAGCAGCCCCGGGACAGGGAATCCTAGCAATCAGCCCCAGCATTTT.